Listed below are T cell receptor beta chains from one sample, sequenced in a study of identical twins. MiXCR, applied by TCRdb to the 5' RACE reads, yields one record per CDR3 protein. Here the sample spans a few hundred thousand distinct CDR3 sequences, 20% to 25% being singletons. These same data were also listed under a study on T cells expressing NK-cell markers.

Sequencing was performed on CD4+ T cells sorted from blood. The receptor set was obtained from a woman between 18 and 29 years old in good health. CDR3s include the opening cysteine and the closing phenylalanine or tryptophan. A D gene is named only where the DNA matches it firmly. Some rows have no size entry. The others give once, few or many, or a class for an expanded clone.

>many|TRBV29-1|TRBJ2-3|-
TGCAGCGTACTGGGAGGAGCGAACACAGATACGCAGTATTTT
CSVLGGANTDTQYF
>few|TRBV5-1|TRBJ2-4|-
TGCGCCAGCAGCTTGGAAGGAGAATCAAGGAAAAACATTCAGTACTTC
CASSLEGESRKNIQYF
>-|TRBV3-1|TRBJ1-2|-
TGTGCCAGCAGCCAAGACCAATACCCGGATGGGGGCTACACCTTC
CASSQDQYPDGGYTF
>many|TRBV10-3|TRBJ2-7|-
TGTGCCATTTCGAAAAGTTCTAAGGCCGGCTACGAGCAGTACTTC
CAISKSSKAGYEQYF
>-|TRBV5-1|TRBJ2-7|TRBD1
TGCGCCAGCAGCTCGACAGGGGGCCCTCAGTACTTC
CASSSTGGPQYF
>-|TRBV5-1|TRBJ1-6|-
TGCGCCAGCAGCCTCGCAGGGTCCAAAAATTCACCCCTCCACTTT
CASSLAGSKNSPLHF
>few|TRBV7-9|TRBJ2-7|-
TGTGCCAGCAGCTTAGCGTTCGGCGGTTTTTACGAGCAGTACTTC
CASSLAFGGFYEQYF
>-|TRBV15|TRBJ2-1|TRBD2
TGTGCCACCAGCCCTCACACCCTACTAGCGGTTAGCAGCAATGAGCAGTTCTTC
CATSPHTLLAVSSNEQFF
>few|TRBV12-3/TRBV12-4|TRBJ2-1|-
TGTGCCAGCAGTTTCTCCGGGGCTCGCAATGAGCAGTTCTTC
CASSFSGARNEQFF
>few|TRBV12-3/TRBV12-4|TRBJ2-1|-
TGTGCCAGCATTGGGGGAGTTTACTTCGCCTACAATGAGCAGTTCTTC
CASIGGVYFAYNEQFF
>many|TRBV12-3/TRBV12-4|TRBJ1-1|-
TGTGCCAGCAGTAGCAGGGAGAACACTGAAGCTTTCTTT
CASSSRENTEAFF
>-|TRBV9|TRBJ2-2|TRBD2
TGTGCCAGCAGCGTAGCAGCGGGAGGTTACACCGGGGAGCTGTTTTTT
CASSVAAGGYTGELFF
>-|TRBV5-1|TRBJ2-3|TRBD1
TGCGCCAGCAGCGGACAGGGAGATACGCAGTATTTT
CASSGQGDTQYF
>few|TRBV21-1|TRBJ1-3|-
TGTGCCAGCAGCAAACGGCCCGTCACGGGAAACACCATATATTTT
CASSKRPVTGNTIYF